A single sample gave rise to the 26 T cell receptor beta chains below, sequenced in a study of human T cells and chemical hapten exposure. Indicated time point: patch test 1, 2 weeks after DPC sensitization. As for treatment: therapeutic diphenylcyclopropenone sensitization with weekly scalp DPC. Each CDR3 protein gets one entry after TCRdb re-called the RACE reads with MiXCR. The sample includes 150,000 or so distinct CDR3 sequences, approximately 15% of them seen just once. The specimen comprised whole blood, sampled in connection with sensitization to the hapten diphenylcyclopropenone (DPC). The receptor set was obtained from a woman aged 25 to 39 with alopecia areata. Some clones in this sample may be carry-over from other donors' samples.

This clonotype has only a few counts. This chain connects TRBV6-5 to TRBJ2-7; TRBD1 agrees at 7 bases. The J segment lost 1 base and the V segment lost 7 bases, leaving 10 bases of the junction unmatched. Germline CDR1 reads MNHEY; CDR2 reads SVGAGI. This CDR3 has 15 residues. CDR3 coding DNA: TGTGCCAGCACCCTATACAGGGGAAGGTCCTACGAGCAGTACTTC. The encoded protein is CASTLYRGRSYEQYF.

CDR3 nucleotide sequence: TGTGCCAGCAGCGCCTGGACTAGCGGGGGTCCGGATACGCAGTATTTT. As protein: CASSAWTSGGPDTQYF. The chain uses TRBV7-2 and TRBJ2-3, with TRBD2 identical over 13 bases. This CDR3 comprises 16 residues. The J segment lost 6 bases and the V segment lost 5 bases, leaving 8 bases of the junction unmatched. CDR1 and CDR2 from the germline V gene are SGHTA and FQGNSA.

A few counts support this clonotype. The CDR3 loop reads CASSLGTPYEQYF. CDR3 nucleotide sequence: TGTGCCAGCAGCTTAGGGACACCCTACGAGCAGTACTTC. V and J are TRBV7-9 and TRBJ2-7, with D possibly matching TRBD1 (5 bases). This CDR3 has 13 residues. Germline loops: CDR1 SEHNR, CDR2 FQNEAQ (reference sequence). V lost 1 base to trimming and J lost 2 bases, with 6 bases between them.

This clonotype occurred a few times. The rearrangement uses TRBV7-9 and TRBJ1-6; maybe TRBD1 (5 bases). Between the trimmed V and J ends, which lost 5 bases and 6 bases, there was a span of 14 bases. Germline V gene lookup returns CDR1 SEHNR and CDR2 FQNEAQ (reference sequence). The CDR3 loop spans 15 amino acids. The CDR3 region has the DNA TGTGCCAGCAGCCTGATAGGGGACGGTAATTCACCCCTCCACTTT. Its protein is CASSLIGDGNSPLHF.

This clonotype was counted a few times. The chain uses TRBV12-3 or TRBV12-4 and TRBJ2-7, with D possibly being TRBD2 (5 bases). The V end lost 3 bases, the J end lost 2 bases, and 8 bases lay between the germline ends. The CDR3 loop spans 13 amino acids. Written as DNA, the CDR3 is TGTGCCAGCAGTTTCACTAGTGCCTACGAGCAGTACTTC. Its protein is CASSFTSAYEQYF.

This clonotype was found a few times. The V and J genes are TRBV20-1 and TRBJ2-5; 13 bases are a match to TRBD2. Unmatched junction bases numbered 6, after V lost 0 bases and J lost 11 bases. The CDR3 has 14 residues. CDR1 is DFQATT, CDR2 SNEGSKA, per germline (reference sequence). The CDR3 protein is CSARDGLAGDLQYF. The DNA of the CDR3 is TGCAGTGCTAGAGACGGACTAGCGGGGGACCTTCAGTACTTC.

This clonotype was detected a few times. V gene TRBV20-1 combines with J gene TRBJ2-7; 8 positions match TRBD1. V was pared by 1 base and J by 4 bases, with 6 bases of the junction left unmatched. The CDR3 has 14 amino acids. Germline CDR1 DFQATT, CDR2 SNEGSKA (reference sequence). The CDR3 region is CSARADRVYYEQYF. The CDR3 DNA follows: TGCAGTGCTAGAGCGGACAGGGTGTATTACGAGCAGTACTTC.

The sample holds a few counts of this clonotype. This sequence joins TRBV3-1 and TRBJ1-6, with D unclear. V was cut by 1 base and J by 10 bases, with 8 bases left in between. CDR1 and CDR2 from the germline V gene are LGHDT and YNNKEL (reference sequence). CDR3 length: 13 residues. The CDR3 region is CASSQATKSPLHF. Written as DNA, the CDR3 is TGTGCCAGCAGCCAAGCGACAAAATCACCCCTCCACTTT.

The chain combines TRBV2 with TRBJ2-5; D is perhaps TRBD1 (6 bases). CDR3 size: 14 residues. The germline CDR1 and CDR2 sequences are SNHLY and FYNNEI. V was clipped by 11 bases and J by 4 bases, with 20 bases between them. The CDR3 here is CAAAGGQLVETQYF. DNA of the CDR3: TGTGCCGCAGCTGGCGGACAGCTCGTAGAGACCCAGTACTTC.

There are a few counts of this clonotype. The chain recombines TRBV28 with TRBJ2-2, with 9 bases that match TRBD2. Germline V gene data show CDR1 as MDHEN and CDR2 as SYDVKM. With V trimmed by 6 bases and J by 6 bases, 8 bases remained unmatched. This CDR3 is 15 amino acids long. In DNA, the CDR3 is TGTGCCAGCAGGTCGGGCGGGAGGGCAGCCGGGGAGCTGTTTTTT. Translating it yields CASRSGGRAAGELFF.

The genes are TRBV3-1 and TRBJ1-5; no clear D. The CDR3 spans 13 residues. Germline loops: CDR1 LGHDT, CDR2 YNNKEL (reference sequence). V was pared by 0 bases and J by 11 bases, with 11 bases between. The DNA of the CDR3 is TGTGCCAGCAGCCAAGATCGTTTGGGTTCCCAGCATTTT. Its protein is CASSQDRLGSQHF.

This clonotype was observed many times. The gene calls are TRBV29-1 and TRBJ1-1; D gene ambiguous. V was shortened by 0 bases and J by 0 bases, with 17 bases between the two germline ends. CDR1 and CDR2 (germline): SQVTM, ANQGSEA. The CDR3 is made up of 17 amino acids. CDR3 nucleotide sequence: TGCAGCGTTGAAGAGCTCCCGGACGGCAGATTGAACACTGAAGCTTTCTTT. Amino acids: CSVEELPDGRLNTEAFF.

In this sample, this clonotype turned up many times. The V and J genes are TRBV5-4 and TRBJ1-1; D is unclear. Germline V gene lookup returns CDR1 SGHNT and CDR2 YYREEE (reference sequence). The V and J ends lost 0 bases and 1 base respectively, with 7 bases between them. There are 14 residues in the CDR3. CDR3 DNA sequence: TGTGCCAGCAGCTTGGGGGAAGAGAACACTGAAGCTTTCTTT. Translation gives CASSLGEENTEAFF.

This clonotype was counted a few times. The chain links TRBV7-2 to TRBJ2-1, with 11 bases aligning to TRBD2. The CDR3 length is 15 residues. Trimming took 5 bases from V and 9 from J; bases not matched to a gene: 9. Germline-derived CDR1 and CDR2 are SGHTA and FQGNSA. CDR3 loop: CASSLIAGGLGEQFF. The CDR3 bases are TGTGCCAGCAGCCTCATAGCGGGGGGGCTGGGTGAGCAGTTCTTC.

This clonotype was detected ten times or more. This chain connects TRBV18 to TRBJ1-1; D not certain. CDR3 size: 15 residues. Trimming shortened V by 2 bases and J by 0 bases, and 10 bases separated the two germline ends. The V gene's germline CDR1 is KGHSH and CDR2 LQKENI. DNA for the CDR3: TGTGCCAGCTCACCAATGGGAAGCGTGAACACTGAAGCTTTCTTT. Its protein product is CASSPMGSVNTEAFF. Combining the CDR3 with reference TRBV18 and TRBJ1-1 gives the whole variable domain NAGVMQNPRHLVRRRGQEARLRCSPMKGHSHVYWYRQLPEEGLKFMVYLQKENIIDESGMPKERFSAEFPKEGPSILRIQQVVRGDSAAYFCASSPMGSVNTEAFFGQGTRLTVV.

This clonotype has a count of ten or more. CDR3 sequence: CSVERGTGTGELFF. CDR3 coding DNA: TGCAGCGTTGAAAGGGGGACAGGCACCGGGGAGCTGTTTTTT. The rearrangement joins TRBV29-1 to TRBJ2-2, with 8 bases lining up with TRBD1. J lost 4 bases, V lost 2 bases, and 3 bases had no gene match. CDR3 length: 14 amino acids. Germline V gene lookup returns CDR1 SQVTM and CDR2 ANQGSEA.

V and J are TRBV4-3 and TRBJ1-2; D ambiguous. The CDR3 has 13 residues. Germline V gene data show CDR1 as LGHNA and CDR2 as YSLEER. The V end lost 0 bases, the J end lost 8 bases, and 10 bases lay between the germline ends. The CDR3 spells CASSQELGQGYTF. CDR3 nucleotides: TGCGCCAGCAGCCAAGAATTAGGGCAAGGCTACACCTTC.

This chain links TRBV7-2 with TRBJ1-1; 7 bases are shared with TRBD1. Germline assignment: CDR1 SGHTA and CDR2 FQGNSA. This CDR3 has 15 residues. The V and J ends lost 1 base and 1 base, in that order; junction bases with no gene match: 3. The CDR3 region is CASSLEGAGNTEAFF. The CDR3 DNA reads TGTGCCAGCAGCTTAGAGGGGGCTGGGAACACTGAAGCTTTCTTT.

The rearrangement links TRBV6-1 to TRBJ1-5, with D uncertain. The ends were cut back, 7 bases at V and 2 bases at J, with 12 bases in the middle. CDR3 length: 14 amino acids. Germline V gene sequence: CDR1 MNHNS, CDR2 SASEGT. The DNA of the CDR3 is TGTGCCAGCACCCCGGGAGATGGCAATCAGCCCCAGCATTTT. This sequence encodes CASTPGDGNQPQHF.

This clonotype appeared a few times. DNA of the CDR3: TGTGCTACCGGACAGGGAGGGCGACGATTGACTAGCCAAGAGACCCAGTACTTC. Its protein product is CATGQGGRRLTSQETQYF. J is TRBJ2-5 and V is TRBV24-1; maybe TRBD1 (8 bases). CDR1 KGHDR and CDR2 SFDVKD come from the germline V gene. The CDR3 has 18 amino acids.

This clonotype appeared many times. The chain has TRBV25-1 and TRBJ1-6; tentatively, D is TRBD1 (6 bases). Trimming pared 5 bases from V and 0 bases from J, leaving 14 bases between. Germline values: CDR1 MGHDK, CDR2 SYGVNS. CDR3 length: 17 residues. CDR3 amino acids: CASSRTVLSSYNSPLHF. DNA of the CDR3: TGTGCCAGCAGTAGGACAGTTCTAAGCTCCTATAATTCACCCCTCCACTTT.

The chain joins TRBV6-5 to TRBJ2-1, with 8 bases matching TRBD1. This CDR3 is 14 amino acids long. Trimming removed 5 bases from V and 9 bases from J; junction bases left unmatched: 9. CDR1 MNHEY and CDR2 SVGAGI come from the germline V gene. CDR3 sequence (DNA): TGTGCCAGCAGTCCGCCGGACAGGGCCGGTGAGCAGTTCTTC. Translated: CASSPPDRAGEQFF.

CDR3 in DNA: TGTGCCAGTACCCCATGGGCCGGAAATCAAGAGACCCAGTACTTC. Its translation is CASTPWAGNQETQYF. The rearrangement uses TRBV19 and TRBJ2-5; D not certain. This CDR3 contains 15 residues. Germline V lookup: CDR1 LNHDA, CDR2 SQIVND (reference sequence). V dropped 7 bases and J dropped 2 bases, with 17 bases sitting between them.

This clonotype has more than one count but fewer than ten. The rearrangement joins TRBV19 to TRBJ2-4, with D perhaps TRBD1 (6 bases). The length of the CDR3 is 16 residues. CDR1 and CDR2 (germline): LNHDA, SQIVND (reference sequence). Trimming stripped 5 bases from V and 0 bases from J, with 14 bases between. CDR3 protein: CASSSQGQIAKNIQYF. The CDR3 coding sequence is TGTGCCAGTAGTTCCCAAGGACAGATAGCCAAAAACATTCAGTACTTC. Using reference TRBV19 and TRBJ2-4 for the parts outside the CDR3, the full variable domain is DGGITQSPKYLFRKEGQNVTLSCEQNLNHDAMYWYRQDPGQGLRLIYYSQIVNDFQKGDIAEGYSVSREKKESFPLTVTSAQKNPTAFYLCASSSQGQIAKNIQYFGAGTRLSVL.

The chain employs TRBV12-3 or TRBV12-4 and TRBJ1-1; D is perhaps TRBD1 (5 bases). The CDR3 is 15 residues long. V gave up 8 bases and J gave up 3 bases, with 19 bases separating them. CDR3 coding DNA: TGTGCCAGCGGGACCAGACTACAGTTTTACACTGAAGCTTTCTTT. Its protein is CASGTRLQFYTEAFF.

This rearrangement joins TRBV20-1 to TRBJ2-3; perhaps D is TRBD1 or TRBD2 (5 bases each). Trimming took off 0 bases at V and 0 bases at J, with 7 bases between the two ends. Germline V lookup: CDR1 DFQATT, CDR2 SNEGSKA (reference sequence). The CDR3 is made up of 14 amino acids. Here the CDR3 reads CSAREGESTDTQYF. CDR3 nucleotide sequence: TGCAGTGCTAGAGAGGGGGAGAGCACAGATACGCAGTATTTT.